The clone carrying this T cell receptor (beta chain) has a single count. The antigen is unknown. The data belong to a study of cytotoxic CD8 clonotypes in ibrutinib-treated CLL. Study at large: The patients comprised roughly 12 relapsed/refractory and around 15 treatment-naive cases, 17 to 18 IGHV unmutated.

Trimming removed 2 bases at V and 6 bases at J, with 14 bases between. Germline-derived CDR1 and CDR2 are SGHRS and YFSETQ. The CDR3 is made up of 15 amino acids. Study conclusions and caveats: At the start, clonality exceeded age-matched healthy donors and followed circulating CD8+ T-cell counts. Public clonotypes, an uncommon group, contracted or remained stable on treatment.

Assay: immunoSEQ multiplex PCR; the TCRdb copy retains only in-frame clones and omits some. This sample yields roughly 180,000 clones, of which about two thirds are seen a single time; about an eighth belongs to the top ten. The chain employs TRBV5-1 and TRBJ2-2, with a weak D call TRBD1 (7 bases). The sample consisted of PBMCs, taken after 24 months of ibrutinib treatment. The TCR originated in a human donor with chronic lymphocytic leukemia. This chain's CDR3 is CASSFEQGRPGELFF. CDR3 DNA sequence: TGCGCCAGCAGCTTCGAACAGGGGAGGCCCGGGGAGCTGTTTTTT.